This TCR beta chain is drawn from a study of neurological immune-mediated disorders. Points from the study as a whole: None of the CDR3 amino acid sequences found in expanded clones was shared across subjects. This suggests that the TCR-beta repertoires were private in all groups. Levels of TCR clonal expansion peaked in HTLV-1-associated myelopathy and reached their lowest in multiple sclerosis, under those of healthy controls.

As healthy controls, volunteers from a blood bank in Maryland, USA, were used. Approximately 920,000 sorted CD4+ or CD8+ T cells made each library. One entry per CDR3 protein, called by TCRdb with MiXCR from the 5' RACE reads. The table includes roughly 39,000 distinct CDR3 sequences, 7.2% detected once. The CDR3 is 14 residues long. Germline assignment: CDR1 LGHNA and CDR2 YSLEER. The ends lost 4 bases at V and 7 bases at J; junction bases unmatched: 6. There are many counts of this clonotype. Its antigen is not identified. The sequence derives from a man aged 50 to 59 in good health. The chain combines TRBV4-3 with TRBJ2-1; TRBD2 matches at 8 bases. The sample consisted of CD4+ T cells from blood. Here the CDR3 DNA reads TGCGCCAGCAGCCCTCCGGGGGGGGCGAATGAGCAGTTCTTC. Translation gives CASSPPGGANEQFF.